This is a list of T cell receptor beta chains from one sample in a study of beta chain features in type 1 diabetes. Sequencing used immunoSEQ multiplex PCR; TCRdb keeps in-frame clones, though not all of them. The data hold roughly 280,000 clones, with around 24% observed a single time. The sample comprised naive CD4+ T cells from blood. The receptors were gathered from a woman younger than 45 with type 1 diabetes. Both conserved end residues are part of each CDR3. Fields, in order: CDR3 DNA, CDR3 protein, clone size, J gene, D gene, V gene. The D gene is left open where the match is weak. Not all rows give a size; the values are once, few, many and, for expanded clones, a class.

TGTGCCAGCAGCCTCGACAGGGATACGCAGTATTTT	CASSLDRDTQYF	few	TRBJ2-3	NA	TRBV11-3
TGTGCCAGCAGTGAAGCGGGCGGGAATCAGCCCCAGCATTTT	CASSEAGGNQPQHF	NA	TRBJ1-5	NA	TRBV6-1
TGTGCCAGCAGTGAATTTGGAGTAGTCTACGAGCAGTACTTC	CASSEFGVVYEQYF	NA	TRBJ2-7	NA	TRBV6-1
TGTGCCAGCAGCTTAGGGGGGCCGGGACTAATGGTCTTC	CASSLGGPGLMVF	few	TRBJ2-1	NA	TRBV7-2
TGTGCCTGGTCCCGAAACAGGTTGACCTTATACAATGAGCAGTTCTTC	CAWSRNRLTLYNEQFF	NA	TRBJ2-1	NA	TRBV30
TGTGCCAGCAGCCAAGGGACTACCGTAGAGACCCAGTACTTC	CASSQGTTVETQYF	few	TRBJ2-5	TRBD2	TRBV5-4
TGTGCCAGCAGCAACCCGACTAGCGGGAGTTACGAGCAGTACTTC	CASSNPTSGSYEQYF	NA	TRBJ2-7	TRBD2	TRBV7-3
TGTGCCAGCAGCCGACACTTTAGCAATCAGCCCCAGCATTTT	CASSRHFSNQPQHF	NA	TRBJ1-5	NA	TRBV9
TGTGCCAGCAGCTTCCGAACAGGGGGCACGTACGAGCAGTACTTC	CASSFRTGGTYEQYF	few	TRBJ2-7	TRBD1	TRBV7-2
TGTGCCAGCAGTGAATCCCTCTCTATGGATGAGCAGTTCTTC	CASSESLSMDEQFF	NA	TRBJ2-1	NA	TRBV25-1
TGTGCCAGCAGAGGGGCGGTCGGGACTGAAGCTTTCTTT	CASRGAVGTEAFF	NA	TRBJ1-1	NA	TRBV27
TGTGCCAGCAGCTTAGTTCGGGGGGCTGGTGAGACCCAGTACTTC	CASSLVRGAGETQYF	once	TRBJ2-5	NA	TRBV7-9
TGTGCCAGCAGCCCCCGCGGGAGTGTAAGCACAGATACGCAGTATTTT	CASSPRGSVSTDTQYF	NA	TRBJ2-3	TRBD2	TRBV7-3
TGTGCCAGCAGCCCCCTTCGAACTGGGCAGGAGACCCAGTACTTC	CASSPLRTGQETQYF	NA	TRBJ2-5	NA	TRBV9